This T cell receptor beta chain was recovered during a study of T cell responses to AZD1222 COVID-19 vaccine (dated by TCRdb to about 2021). Concerning the study at large: AZD1222 recipients with second doses at about 4 weeks or about 12 weeks were pooled, because spike-specific TCR depth and breadth did not differ between schedules. TCR sequencing covered 230 to 250 trial participants: 200 to 220 given two doses of AZD1222 and about 26 given two doses of MenACWY control vaccine. Enrollment into the trials was organized by age into subgroups of 18-55, 56-69 and 70-plus years, and those subgroups contained roughly 150, 30 and 60 TCR-sequenced participants, respectively. Overall study results and their limits: Reportedly, close to half of the unique spike-specific TCRs recognized epitopes lying outside the regions that are mutated in the B.1.351 and B.1.1.7 variants. The whole spike protein was spanned by vaccine-associated CD4 TCRs, and dominant responses were seen in regions 160-218 and 743-854. After two AZD1222 doses, both the breadth and the depth of spike-specific TCRs were significantly higher than at day 0 and than in MenACWY recipients. Conclusions about previously exposed vaccinees were limited because only six AZD1222 recipients were SARS-CoV-2 seropositive at baseline. Because no day 14 peak-response samples were available, repertoires were characterized only after the peak T cell response. Participants were mostly white British, with more females than males. The authors suggested clonal diversity may have been underestimated. In the small 56-69-year group, the increase in depth fell short of significance, most likely because of low power.

With respect to this clone: The antigen it recognizes is unknown. No qualities accompany the bases; no much larger clone lies one base away.

Interpreted using the paper, the time point label stands for: baseline before first vaccination. Samples from vaccinated people were obtained from the UK trials COV001 and COV002, which included a single-blind randomized controlled phase 2/3 trial of AZD1222 (ChAdOx1 nCoV-19) in healthy adults. For TCRbeta chain sequencing, PBMC samples were collected from trial participants at day 0 and at day 28 after the second dose. The CDR3 regions of human TCRbeta chains were analyzed by immunosequencing. The published analysis was carried out like this. Repertoire TCRs were matched against a reference library of SARS-CoV-2-specific TCRs generated with the MIRA antigen-specificity platform. Breadth meant the fraction of unique TCRs that were SARS-CoV-2-associated, whereas depth meant the fraction of total T cells that were SARS-CoV-2-associated. Using the MIRA data, every spike-specific TCR was mapped to the spike region that the TCR reacted to and assigned to either a CD4 or a CD8 class. Log10-transformed breadth and depth values were compared by one-way ANOVA with Sidak's multiple comparisons tests. Drawn from immuneACCESS, this table holds only the in-frame rearrangements with V and J called that TCRdb kept. Clones are partly lost; checked studies trace under half to an unresolved V gene and leave the rest unexplained. Clonal size and the V and J genes are those of that table, whereas D and trimming came from the DNA. Within this sample are about 150,000 clones, with about 90% of them counted one time only. 1.2% to 1.5% of the sample is in the top ten clones.

V is clipped by 5 bases and J by 3 bases, and the sequence between their germline boundaries is 7 bases long. The CDR3 starts with the cysteine, ends with the phenylalanine, and has 12 residues. The kept DNA is CDR3 alone, 36 bases in frame from the first base. For CDR1 and CDR2, the germline V gene (reference sequence) lists GTSNPN and SVGIG. This receptor was obtained from an adult in good health. The sequencing used peripheral blood, collected on day 0 of AZD1222 vaccination. The chain links TRBV30 with TRBJ2-2; the D segment cannot be called with confidence. The nucleotide sequence reads as follows: TGTGCCTGGCCCGGGCACACCGGGGAGCTGTTTTTT. Its amino acids are CAWPGHTGELFF.